This entry features one T cell receptor (beta chain) sequence. Its antigen is not identified. This entry is derived from a study of radiotherapy plus CTLA-4 blockade in lung cancer. Background on the study: Objective responses were recorded in less than 20% of patients, with disease control recorded in less than 40%. Whole-study findings and limits: In blood, TCR clones derived from the tumor expanded after radiotherapy plus ipilimumab.

The CDR3 is 15 amino acids. Trimming removed 4 bases at V and 8 bases at J, with 20 bases between. The V gene's germline CDR1 is SGHAT and CDR2 FQNNGV. TCRdb's table, derived via immunoSEQ multiplex PCR, lists solely in-frame clones and lacks some. The profile shows roughly 110,000 clones, roughly four fifths of them singletons. This TCR derives from a human donor with non-small cell lung cancer that progressed on radiotherapy plus ipilimumab. Some clones in this sample may be carry-over from other donors' samples. This chain joins TRBV11-2 and TRBJ1-2, with a possible D match to TRBD1 (6 bases). The sample was peripheral blood, taken from a patient treated with radiotherapy plus ipilimumab. CDR3 nucleotides: TGTGCCAGCAGCTCATTACACAGGGTTTCGTGGGGCTACACCTTC. The encoded protein is CASSSLHRVSWGYTF.